These T cell receptor beta chains were read from a single sample in a study of T-cell reconstitution after alpha-beta-depleted transplantation in children. A single record per CDR3 protein comes from TCRdb applying MiXCR to the PCR reads. The sample carries 100,000 or so distinct CDR3 sequences, 15% recorded once. The material was PBMCs, mostly from graft donor cells, obtained 180 days after TCRalphabeta/CD19-depleted stem cell transplant. These receptors originate from a male patient aged 2-10 years who had a stem cell transplant for acute lymphoblastic leukemia, so the T cells may come from the graft donor. The CDR3 runs from the conserved cysteine through the conserved F or W. The D gene is left open where the match is weak. The listing skips clone size in some rows; elsewhere it reads once, few, many or a size class.

TRBV7-8	12	-	TRBJ2-3	-	TGTGCCAGCACCGAGAGGGGGTTTACGCAGTATTTT	CASTERGFTQYF
TRBV28	12	-	TRBJ1-2	few	TGTGCCAGCACGGGGGAGAGCTATGGCTACACCTTC	CASTGESYGYTF
TRBV12-3/TRBV12-4	17	-	TRBJ1-6	-	TGTGCCAGCACCCTTCGGGTGCGTAGCTCCTATAATTCACCCCTCCACTTT	CASTLRVRSSYNSPLHF
TRBV10-2	13	-	TRBJ2-1	-	TGCGCCAGCAGTGAGCAGGTTGCCAATGAGCAGTTCTTC	CASSEQVANEQFF
TRBV20-1	11	-	TRBJ1-2	-	TGCAGTGCTCTCGACTCCTATGGCTACCCCTTC	CSALDSYGYPF
TRBV14	15	-	TRBJ1-1	-	TGTGCCAGCAGACCTAGCGACAGGTGGGGGACTGAAGCTTTCTTT	CASRPSDRWGTEAFF
TRBV11-2	13	-	TRBJ1-1	-	TGTGCCAGCAGCTTAGTAGGGGACACTGAAGCTTTCTTT	CASSLVGDTEAFF
TRBV5-1	17	TRBD1	TRBJ1-1	-	TGCGCCAGCAGCACCCGGACAGGGGGCGTCGGTGGCACTGAAGCTTTCTTT	CASSTRTGGVGGTEAFF
TRBV4-2	16	-	TRBJ2-3	-	TGTGCCAGCAGCCCCACGGAGCAGGCTAGCACAGATACGCAGTATTTT	CASSPTEQASTDTQYF
TRBV7-2	16	TRBD2	TRBJ2-2	many	TGTGCCAGCAGTCTAGGGGTAGCGGGGTATACCGGGGAGCTGTTTTTT	CASSLGVAGYTGELFF
TRBV6-1	14	-	TRBJ2-1	few	TGTGCCAGCAGAACGCCCGGACAGTACAATGAGCAGTTCTTC	CASRTPGQYNEQFF
TRBV19	15	-	TRBJ1-1	few	TGTGCCAGTAGTATAAGTGACAGGTTGGGGGCTGAAGCTTTCTTT	CASSISDRLGAEAFF
TRBV2	10	-	TRBJ2-4	-	TGTGCCAGCAGGGGGCCGATTCAGTACTTC	CASRGPIQYF
TRBV7-2	12	-	TRBJ2-5	many	TGTGCCAGCAGTCTTCGGTGGGAGACCCAGTACTTC	CASSLRWETQYF
TRBV12-3/TRBV12-4	15	TRBD1	TRBJ2-7	many	TGTGCCAGCAGTTTAGGATTGGACAGGGTGTATGAGCAGTACTTC	CASSLGLDRVYEQYF
TRBV5-1	13	-	TRBJ1-1	-	TGCGCCAGCAGCTTGAGGCCCACAGGGGAAGCTTTCTTT	CASSLRPTGEAFF
TRBV27	17	-	TRBJ1-5	-	TGTGCCAGCAGTTCCGAGACAGATCGTTTTAGCAATCAGCCCCAGCATTTT	CASSSETDRFSNQPQHF
TRBV19	14	-	TRBJ2-5	many	TGTGCCAGTAGTGCACGGGGTTGGGGAGAGACCCAGTACTTC	CASSARGWGETQYF
TRBV6-1	16	TRBD1	TRBJ2-2	few	TGTGCCAGCAGTACCTCCAGACAGGGGAGGCCCGGGGAGCTGTTTTTT	CASSTSRQGRPGELFF
TRBV5-1	16	-	TRBJ2-7	-	TGCGCCAGCAGCTTGGGTTCGTTCACCCACCCTTACGAGCAGTACTTC	CASSLGSFTHPYEQYF
TRBV7-2	16	-	TRBJ1-5	many	TGTGCCAGCAGCTTAGCGGGCAGGGAAGGCAATCAGCCCCAGCATTTT	CASSLAGREGNQPQHF
TRBV5-1	15	-	TRBJ2-3	-	TGCGCCAGCAGCTTGGGGGCCTCAGGGACAGATACGCAGTATTTT	CASSLGASGTDTQYF
TRBV5-1	12	-	TRBJ2-1	-	TGCGCCAGCAGCTTGGAGGTGAATGAGCAGTTCTTC	CASSLEVNEQFF
TRBV7-6	14	-	TRBJ2-2	few	TGTGCCAGCAGCTTAGAGGCCAGCCCCGGGGAGCTGTTTTTT	CASSLEASPGELFF
TRBV20-1	13	-	TRBJ2-3	few	TGCAGTGCTAGAGGGATCAGCACAGATACGCAGTATTTT	CSARGISTDTQYF
TRBV20-1	14	-	TRBJ2-2	-	TGCAGTGCTAGAGACTGGACGAACACCGGGGAGCTGTTTTTT	CSARDWTNTGELFF
TRBV5-5	14	TRBD1	TRBJ2-7	-	TGTGCCAGCAGCTTGCCGGGACAGGGATACGAGCAGTACTTC	CASSLPGQGYEQYF